The sequence of this T cell receptor (beta chain) was determined in a study of beta chain features in type 1 diabetes. Study-wide results and limits: Shortening that was moderate but significant affected the TCRB CDR3s of Type 1 diabetes patients in all four CD4+ subsets.

Every isolated RNA sample was fully reverse transcribed, so sequencing captured expressed TCRB transcripts. The data were produced by immunoSEQ multiplex PCR, yet TCRdb's version contains in-frame clones alone and is incomplete. The repertoire holds hundreds of thousands of clones, with about 11% as singletons. This clone was recorded a few times. Its antigen remains unidentified. The receptor was isolated from a young man with type 1 diabetes. The sequenced sample consisted of naive CD4+ T cells from blood.

The CDR3 loop is CASSGPGNSYNEQFF. CDR3 DNA: TGTGCCAGCAGTGGACCGGGGAACTCCTACAATGAGCAGTTCTTC. The chain combines TRBV2 with TRBJ2-1, with D possibly matching TRBD2 (5 bases). Germline values: CDR1 SNHLY, CDR2 FYNNEI. There are 15 residues in the CDR3. The V and J ends lost 4 bases and 0 bases respectively, with 10 bases between them. The full variable domain, with the rest looked up from reference TRBV2 and TRBJ2-1, is EPEVTQTPSHQVTQMGQEVILRCVPISNHLYFYWYRQILGQKVEFLVSFYNNEISEKSEIFDDQFSVERPDGSNFTLKIRSTKLEDSAMYFCASSGPGNSYNEQFFGPGTRLTVL.